The rows below give T cell receptor beta chains drawn from one sample of a study of HIV-infected patients and healthy controls. TCRdb analysed the 5' RACE reads with MiXCR anew, one entry per CDR3 protein. The repertoire holds around 7,100 distinct CDR3 sequences, with 9.3% as singletons. Sequencing was performed on blood, taken before antiretroviral therapy. The receptors derive from an adult with HIV infection. Both conserved end residues are part of each CDR3. A D gene is named only where the DNA matches it firmly. Size is omitted from some rows. Given values are once, few, many or a class for expanded clones.

d_call,v_call,j_call,cdr3_length,clone_size,cdr3_nt,cdr3_aa
-,TRBV28,TRBJ1-3,17,many,TGTGCCAGCAGTTTACCCATTTCGGCCTACGATGGAAACACCATATATTTT,CASSLPISAYDGNTIYF
-,TRBV4-1,TRBJ2-7,16,medium-sized,TGCGCCAGCAGCCGTCCGAAGCGAGCAGGGCCCTACGAGCAGTACTTC,CASSRPKRAGPYEQYF
-,TRBV29-1,TRBJ2-7,12,many,TGCAGCGTCGGCCGGGAGAAATACGAGCAGTACTTC,CSVGREKYEQYF
TRBD2,TRBV6-5,TRBJ2-7,14,many,TGTGCCAGCACCAAGACTAGCGGTGTCCACGAGCAGTACTTC,CASTKTSGVHEQYF
-,TRBV5-1,TRBJ1-1,17,many,TGCGCCAGCAGCTCCCTTCGTTTCGGGTCAGGGGACACTGAAGCTTTCTTT,CASSSLRFGSGDTEAFF
-,TRBV12-5,TRBJ2-2,13,-,TGTGCTAGTGGTTTCCGGGACACCGGGGAGCTGTTTTTT,CASGFRDTGELFF
-,TRBV24-1,TRBJ2-1,13,many,TGTGCCACCAGTGACCTCCAGCACAATGAGCAGTTCTTC,CATSDLQHNEQFF
-,TRBV10-3,TRBJ1-6,20,-,TGTGCCATCAGTGAGTCTATCCGAGAAATAGAAAGCTCCTATAATTCACCCCTCCACTTT,CAISESIREIESSYNSPLHF
TRBD1,TRBV29-1,TRBJ2-7,13,many,TGCAGCGTCCAGGGGGCGAACGTCTACGAGCAGTACTTC,CSVQGANVYEQYF
-,TRBV6-2/TRBV6-3,TRBJ1-1,12,few,TGTGCCAGCAGTTACTGGGACGTTCAAGCTTTCTTT,CASSYWDVQAFF
-,TRBV27,TRBJ2-7,13,many,TGTGCCAGCAGTTTTGGGGTTTCCTACGAGCAGTACTTC,CASSFGVSYEQYF
-,TRBV3-1,TRBJ1-1,16,-,TGTGCCAGCAGCCAAGATTTCGGAGGGTTGAACACTGAAGCTTTCTTT,CASSQDFGGLNTEAFF
-,TRBV20-1,TRBJ1-2,11,-,TGCAGTGCTAGAGGGGGTTATGGCTACACCTTC,CSARGGYGYTF
TRBD1,TRBV15,TRBJ2-1,16,many,TGTGCCACCAGCAGAGATCTCGGACAGGGGTCGAATGAGCAGTTCTTC,CATSRDLGQGSNEQFF
TRBD2,TRBV9,TRBJ2-1,14,medium-sized,TGTGCCAGCAGCGTAGGCGGGAGGGCAGGGGAGCAGTTCTTC,CASSVGGRAGEQFF
-,TRBV7-9,TRBJ1-4,14,many,TGTGCCAGCAGTCGCAACACGTGGGGTGAAAAACTGTTTTTT,CASSRNTWGEKLFF